This T cell receptor (beta chain) is drawn from a study of T cell changes during pregnancy in multiple sclerosis. Sequenced by immunoSEQ multiplex PCR; TCRdb stores in-frame clones only, minus some. The table lists around 69,000 clones, roughly 90% of them singletons. The length of the CDR3 is 14 residues. Germline V gene data show CDR1 as SGHDT and CDR2 as YYEEEE. V was clipped by 0 bases and J by 8 bases; unmatched bases: 4. This receptor was taken from a female donor with multiple sclerosis, enrolled in a pregnancy study. The sequencing used peripheral blood, collected in the first trimester of pregnancy. This chain links TRBV5-6 with TRBJ1-2, with 10 bases aligning to TRBD1. The CDR3 DNA sequence: TGTGCCAGCAGCTTGGAAGGGACAGGGGAAGGCTACACCTTC. Protein sequence: CASSLEGTGEGYTF.